The TCR beta chain described here comes from a study of blood T cell repertoires in COVID-19. Germline V lookup: CDR1 KGHSH, CDR2 LQKENI. There are 16 residues in the CDR3. The germline V and J ends were trimmed by 3 bases and 8 bases, with 17 bases remaining between them. Libraries were prepared by immunoSEQ multiplex PCR; TCRdb keeps only in-frame clonotypes and omits some of them. The table has some 140,000 clones, 70% to 80% seen once. It was during active infection that Seattle patients were enrolled and then longitudinally followed. The chain combines TRBV18 with TRBJ1-6, with TRBD1 as a possible D gene (6 bases). The TCR originated in an older woman with COVID-19, enrolled during active disease. Sequences were obtained from peripheral blood. The CDR3 reads CASSPLPRGFYSPLHF. Written as DNA, the CDR3 is TGTGCCAGCTCACCTCTACCCAGGGGTTTTTATTCACCCCTCCACTTT.